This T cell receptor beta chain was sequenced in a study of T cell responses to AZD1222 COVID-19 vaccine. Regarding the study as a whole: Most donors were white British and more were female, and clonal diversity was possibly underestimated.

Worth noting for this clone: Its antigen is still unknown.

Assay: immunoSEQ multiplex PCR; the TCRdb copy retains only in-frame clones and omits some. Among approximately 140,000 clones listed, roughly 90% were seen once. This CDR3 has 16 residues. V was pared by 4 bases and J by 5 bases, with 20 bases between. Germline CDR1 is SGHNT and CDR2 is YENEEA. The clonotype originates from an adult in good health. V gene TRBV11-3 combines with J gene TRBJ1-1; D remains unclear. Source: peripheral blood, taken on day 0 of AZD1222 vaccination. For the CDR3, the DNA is TGTGCCAGCAGCTATGAGTTCCGGGCCGCAGTGACTGAAGCTTTCTTT. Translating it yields CASSYEFRAAVTEAFF.